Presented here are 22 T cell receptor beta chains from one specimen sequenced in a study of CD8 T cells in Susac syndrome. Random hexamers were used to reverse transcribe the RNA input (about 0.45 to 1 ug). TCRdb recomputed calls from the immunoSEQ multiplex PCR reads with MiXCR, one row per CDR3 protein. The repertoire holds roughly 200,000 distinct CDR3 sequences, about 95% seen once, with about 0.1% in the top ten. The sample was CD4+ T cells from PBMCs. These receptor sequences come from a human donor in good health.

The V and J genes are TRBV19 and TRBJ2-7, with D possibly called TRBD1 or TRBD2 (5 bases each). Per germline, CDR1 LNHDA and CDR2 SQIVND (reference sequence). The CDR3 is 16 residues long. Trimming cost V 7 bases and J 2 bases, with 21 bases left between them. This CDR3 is CASTIGIGDGAYEQYF. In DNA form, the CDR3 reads TGTGCCAGTACCATAGGGATCGGGGACGGCGCCTACGAGCAGTACTTC.

The CDR3, as DNA: TGTGCCAGCAGAAAGGTCGGGACTCGACAGTTCTTC. Its translation: CASRKVGTRQFF. The chain carries TRBV6-1 and TRBJ2-1, with D possibly being TRBD2 (6 bases). Trimming stripped 6 bases from V and 13 bases from J, with 16 bases between. CDR1 is MNHNS, CDR2 SASEGT, per germline. The CDR3 consists of 12 residues.

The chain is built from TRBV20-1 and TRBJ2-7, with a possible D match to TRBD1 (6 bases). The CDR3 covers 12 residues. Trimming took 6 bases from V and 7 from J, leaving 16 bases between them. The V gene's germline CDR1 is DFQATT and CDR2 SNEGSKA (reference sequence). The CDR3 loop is CSAPRQAGEQYF. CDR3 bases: TGCAGTGCACCGAGACAGGCTGGGGAGCAGTACTTC.

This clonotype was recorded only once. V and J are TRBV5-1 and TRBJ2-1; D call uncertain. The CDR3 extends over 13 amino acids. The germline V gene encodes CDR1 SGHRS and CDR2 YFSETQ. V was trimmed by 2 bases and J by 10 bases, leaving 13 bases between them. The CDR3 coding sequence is TGCGCCAGCAGCTTTCTGTCCTCGGGCGAGCAGTTCTTC. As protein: CASSFLSSGEQFF. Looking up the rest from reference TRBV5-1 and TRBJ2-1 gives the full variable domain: KAGVTQTPRYLIKTRGQQVTLSCSPISGHRSVSWYQQTPGQGLQFLFEYFSETQRNKGNFPGRFSGRQFSNSRSEMNVSTLELGDSALYLCASSFLSSGEQFFGPGTRLTVL.

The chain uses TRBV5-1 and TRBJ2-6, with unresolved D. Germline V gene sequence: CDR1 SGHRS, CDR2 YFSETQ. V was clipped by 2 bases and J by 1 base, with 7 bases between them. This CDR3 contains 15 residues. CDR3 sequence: CASSFTRSGANVLTF. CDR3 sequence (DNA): TGCGCCAGCAGCTTCACTCGGTCTGGGGCCAACGTCCTGACTTTC.

The CDR3 DNA sequence: TGTGCCAGCAGTTCCGGACAGGAAGGGGACAATCAGCCCCAGCATTTT. It is translated as CASSSGQEGDNQPQHF. V usage is TRBV6-6 and J usage is TRBJ1-5, with TRBD1 identical over 7 bases. The CDR3 covers 16 residues. With 4 bases clipped from V and 3 bases from J, the junction kept 9 bases outside the gene matches. The germline V gene encodes CDR1 MNHNY and CDR2 SVGAGI (reference sequence).

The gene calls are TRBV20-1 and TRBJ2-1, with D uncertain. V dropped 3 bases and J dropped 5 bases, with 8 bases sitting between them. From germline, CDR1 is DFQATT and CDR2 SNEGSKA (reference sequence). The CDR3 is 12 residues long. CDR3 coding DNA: TGCAGTGCTAGTAGAATCGACAATGAGCAGTTCTTC. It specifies CSASRIDNEQFF.

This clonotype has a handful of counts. This chain's CDR3 is CASSSRETQYF. The CDR3 DNA reads as TGTGCCAGCAGTTCCCGGGAGACCCAGTACTTC. V is TRBV28 and J is TRBJ2-5; D is undetermined. Trimming stripped 4 bases from V and 5 bases from J, with 5 bases between. The CDR3 contains 11 residues. Germline V gene data show CDR1 as MDHEN and CDR2 as SYDVKM.

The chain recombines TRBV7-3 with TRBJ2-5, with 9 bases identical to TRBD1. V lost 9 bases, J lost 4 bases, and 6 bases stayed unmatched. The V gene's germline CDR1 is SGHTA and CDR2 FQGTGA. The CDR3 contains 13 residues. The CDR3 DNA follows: TGTGCCAGTGGGACAGGGACGTTAGAGACCCAGTACTTC. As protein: CASGTGTLETQYF.

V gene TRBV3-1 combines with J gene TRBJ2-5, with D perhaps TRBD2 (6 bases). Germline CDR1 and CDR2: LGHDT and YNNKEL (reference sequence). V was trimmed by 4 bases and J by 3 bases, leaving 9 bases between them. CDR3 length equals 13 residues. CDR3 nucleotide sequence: TGTGCCAGCAGCCCTAGCGAGGAAGAGACCCAGTACTTC. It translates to CASSPSEEETQYF.

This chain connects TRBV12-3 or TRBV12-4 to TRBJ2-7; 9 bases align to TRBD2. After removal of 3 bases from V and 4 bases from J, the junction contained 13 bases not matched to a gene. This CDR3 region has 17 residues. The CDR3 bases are TGTGCCAGCAGTTTTCCCCCCATAGCGGGAGTCGCTTACGAGCAGTACGTC. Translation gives CASSFPPIAGVAYEQYV.

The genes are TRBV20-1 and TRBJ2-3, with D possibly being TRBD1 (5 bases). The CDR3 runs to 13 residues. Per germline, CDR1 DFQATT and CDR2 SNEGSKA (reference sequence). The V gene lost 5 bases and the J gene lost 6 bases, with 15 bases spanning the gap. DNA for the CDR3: TGCAGTGCTCCCCCCAGGGCGGCGGATACGCAGTATTTT. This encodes CSAPPRAADTQYF.

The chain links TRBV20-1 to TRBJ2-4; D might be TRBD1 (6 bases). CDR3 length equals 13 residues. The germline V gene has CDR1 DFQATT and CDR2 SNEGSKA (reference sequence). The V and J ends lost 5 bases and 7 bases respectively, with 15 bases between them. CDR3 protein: CSAPTTGFNIQYF. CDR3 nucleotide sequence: TGCAGTGCTCCCACCACAGGGTTTAACATTCAGTACTTC.

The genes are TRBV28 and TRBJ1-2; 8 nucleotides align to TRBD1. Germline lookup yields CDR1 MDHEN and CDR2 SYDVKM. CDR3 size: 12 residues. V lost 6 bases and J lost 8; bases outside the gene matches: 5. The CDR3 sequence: CASSDRGRGYTF. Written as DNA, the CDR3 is TGTGCCAGCAGCGACAGGGGAAGAGGCTACACCTTC.

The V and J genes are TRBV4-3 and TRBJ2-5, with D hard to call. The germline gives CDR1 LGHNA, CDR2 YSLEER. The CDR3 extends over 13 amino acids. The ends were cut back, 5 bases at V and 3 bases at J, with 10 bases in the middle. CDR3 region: CASSFSVKETQYF. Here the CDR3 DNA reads TGCGCCAGCAGCTTCTCAGTAAAAGAGACCCAGTACTTC.

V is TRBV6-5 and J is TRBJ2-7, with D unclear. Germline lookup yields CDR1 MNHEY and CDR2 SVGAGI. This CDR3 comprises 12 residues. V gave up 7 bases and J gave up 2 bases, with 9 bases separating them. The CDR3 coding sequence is TGTGCCAGCAAAACCGCACCCTACGAGCAGTACTTC. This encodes CASKTAPYEQYF.

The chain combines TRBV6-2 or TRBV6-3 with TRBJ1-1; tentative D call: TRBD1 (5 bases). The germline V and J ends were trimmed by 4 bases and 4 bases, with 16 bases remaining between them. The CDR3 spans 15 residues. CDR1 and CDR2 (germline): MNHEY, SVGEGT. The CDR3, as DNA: TGTGCCAGCAGTTCTCTAAGTGCGGGGGGCACTGAAGCTTTCTTT. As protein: CASSSLSAGGTEAFF.

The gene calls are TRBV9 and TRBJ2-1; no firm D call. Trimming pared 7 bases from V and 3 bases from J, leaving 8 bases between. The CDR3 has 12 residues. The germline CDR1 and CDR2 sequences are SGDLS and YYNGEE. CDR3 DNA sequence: TGTGCCAGCGGGCAAAACTACAATGAGCAGTTCTTC. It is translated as CASGQNYNEQFF.

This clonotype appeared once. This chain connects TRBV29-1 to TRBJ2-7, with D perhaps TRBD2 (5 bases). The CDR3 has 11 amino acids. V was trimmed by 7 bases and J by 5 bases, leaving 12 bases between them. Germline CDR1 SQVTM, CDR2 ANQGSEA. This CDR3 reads CSGRGRDEQYF. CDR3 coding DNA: TGCAGCGGCCGCGGGCGGGACGAGCAGTACTTC.

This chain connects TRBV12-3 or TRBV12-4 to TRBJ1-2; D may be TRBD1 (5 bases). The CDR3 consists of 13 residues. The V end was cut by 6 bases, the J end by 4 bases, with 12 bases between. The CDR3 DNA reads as TGTGCCAGCAGACCGCAGGGTTCCTATGGCTACACCTTC. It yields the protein CASRPQGSYGYTF.

CDR3 in amino acids: CASSLAGGVYGYTF. The CDR3 DNA follows: TGTGCCAGCAGTTTAGCAGGGGGCGTCTATGGCTACACCTTC. The chain uses TRBV12-3 or TRBV12-4 and TRBJ1-2; 7 bases map to TRBD1. V shed 0 bases, J shed 4 bases, and the junction held 2 bases outside the gene matches. The CDR3 extends over 14 amino acids.

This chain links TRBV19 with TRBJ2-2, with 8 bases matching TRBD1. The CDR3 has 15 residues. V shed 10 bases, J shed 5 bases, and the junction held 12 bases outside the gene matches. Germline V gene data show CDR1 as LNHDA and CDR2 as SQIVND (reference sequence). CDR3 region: CATAPGTGSTGELFF. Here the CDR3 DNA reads TGTGCCACAGCACCCGGGACAGGTTCGACCGGGGAGCTGTTTTTT.